This TCR beta chain derives from a study of cytomegalovirus exposure and HLA in healthy donors (dated 2017 in TCRdb). With respect to the entire study: An earlier analysis of roughly 570 of the donors reported 276 Gb of sequence data and 117 million unique TCR beta sequences obtained from around 170 million T cells. Genome-wide SNP genotypes for about 55% of the roughly 670 donors were used in a later genetic analysis, which treated that subset as a discovery cohort. The study combined high-throughput TCR immunosequencing, statistical association of individual TCRs with disease status, and machine learning to predict cytomegalovirus infection status. Along with the approximately 700-subject first cohort, a separate validation cohort of roughly 110 different subjects was used. Donor age, sex, ethnicity and CMV serostatus were compiled alongside the repertoire data. An early release covering roughly 640 HLA-typed donors comprised about 300 gigabases of sequencing data and approximately 80 million unique TCR sequences. The genetic ancestry cluster associated with self-reported Caucasian donors included about four fifths of the roughly 360 genotyped donors. To decide whether each TCR beta V gene segment behaved as functional or pseudogenic, an earlier analysis of approximately 600 of the donors relied on high-throughput TCR beta sequencing. Among 300 to 500 genotyped donors of the cohort, an average of roughly 230,000 unique TCR beta nucleotide sequences was sequenced per donor, of which 15% to 20% were non-productive. Using immunosequencing, the study profiled T cell repertoires from around 670 subjects and related those repertoires to cytomegalovirus serostatus. All discovery cohort repertoires had been generated on a single sequencing platform. Rather than using new phenotypic data, the later analysis identified candidate immune exposures from TCR beta sequences and from how often those sequences occurred across donors. HLA typing included class I and class II loci at four-digit resolution. About five DR-DQ haplotypes were treated as single units for association and clustering because of strong linkage in the cohort. The aim of the study was to test whether cataloging public T cell receptors could identify signatures of past pathogen exposure. A later analysis re-analyzed previously published TCR beta repertoires from several hundred donors and added high-resolution HLA genotyping to study TCR occurrence patterns. Typing coverage differed by locus: A, B, C, DRB1 and DQB1 were typed in roughly 620-640 donors, DQA1 in 522, DPA1 in 600 to 610, and DPB1 in 450 to 480. Findings and caveats that apply to the study as a whole: Seventeen rarely observed V segments, including chromosome 9 orphons, were excluded from the earlier analysis of several hundred of the donors because counts were too low. A further reported finding was that TCR beta sequences accurately predicted the HLA-A and HLA-B alleles for most subjects in the first cohort. Several of the top co-occurrence clusters appeared to be linked to parvovirus B19, influenza, CMV and Epstein-Barr virus, according to a later analysis. The only immune exposure information available for the cohort was CMV serostatus. In this cohort, only TCR beta chains were sequenced, and detectable features were limited by the absence of alpha or paired-chain data. An association between a missense DCLRE1C variant and V-gene and J-gene trimming of TCR beta chains was found in a later genetic analysis and replicated in an independent cohort. According to the authors, the approach could potentially be generalized to other disease states and immunological phenotypes. In an earlier analysis of some 640 of the donors, most TCR beta V segments were observed in productive rearrangements about 87% or about 30% of the time, broadly matching IMGT annotations. Presence/absence analyses assumed roughly uniform sequencing depth across donors, an assumption that may not hold. A later analysis found that most CMV-associated TCR beta chains appeared HLA-restricted, with HLA associations seemingly driven largely by CMV exposure. Assigning TCR associations to individual alleles was difficult when HLA alleles, especially DR and DQ, strongly co-occurred. In the study, some 180 TCR beta chains were listed as associated with cytomegalovirus. In a later genetic analysis, fewer N-insertions in productive TCRs were reported among donors in an Asian-associated ancestry cluster than the approximately 670-donor mean. Linkage disequilibrium might explain the correlated functional status among segregating V segments, but an unknown experimental factor could not be ruled out. HLA typing was unavailable for some donors at each locus, so association tests used only the typed subset. The 87-base-pair reads could not distinguish some IMGT-functional V segments, including TRBV6-2 and TRBV6-3, so those segments were excluded. While some public TCRs were present in many individuals, most TCR sequences turned up only very rarely across donors. A cluster of highly shared sequence variants was judged likely to represent a technical artifact of the sequencing pipeline. A few of the identified cytomegalovirus-associated TCR beta chains were confirmed in vitro to be specific for cytomegalovirus antigens. In a later analysis, TCR association rates were found to vary across HLA loci, with the most associated TCRs seen for DRB1 alleles and the fewest for HLA-C alleles. A later analysis found that HLA-associated TCR beta chains were more clonally expanded and had lower generation probabilities than equally common non-associated chains. A later analysis associated about 17,000 TCR beta sequences with specific HLA alleles at a false discovery rate of 0.05. Cytomegalovirus status was reported to be diagnosed by the classifier with high specificity and sensitivity in both the original and validation cohorts.

The cohort consisted of approximately 690 healthy bone marrow donors. At the time of sampling, all cohort members were nominally healthy, though unrecorded immune exposures were likely present. The donor was CMV seronegative and was included in the group of approximately 350 seronegative cohort members. A peripheral blood sample was collected from each donor, and TCR beta sequencing was performed on peripheral blood mononuclear cells. The Qiagen DNeasy Blood Extraction Kit was used to extract genomic DNA from the blood cell samples. Libraries were made using the immunoSEQ multiplex PCR assay. A mixture of 60 forward primers for TCR Vbeta segments and 13 reverse primers for TCR Jbeta segments was used in the multiplex PCR. A multiplex PCR assay on genomic DNA amplified the CDR3 region of rearranged TCR beta genes. The amplified TCR beta libraries were sequenced on the Illumina HiSeq System as 87-base-pair reads. In the paper's pipeline: A later analysis tallied tens of millions of unique TCR beta chains across the approximately 670 repertoires, and approximately 11 million of those chains were shared by two or more donors. Raw reads were error-corrected and collapsed into unique sequences by a nearest-neighbor algorithm in which closely related sequences were merged to remove PCR and sequencing errors. Alignment of CDR3 sequences to IMGT reference sequences was used to assign V, D and J gene segments. For a sequence to be retained, a match of at least six nucleotides to both a V gene segment and a J gene segment was required. A rearrangement counted as productive if the CDR3 had no stop codons and remained in frame with V and J, and every other rearrangement counted as non-productive. Following IMGT convention, CDR3 was defined as the stretch from the second conserved V-encoded cysteine up to the conserved J-encoded phenylalanine. The earlier analysis of a few hundred of the donors excluded sequences that lacked an unambiguous match to a single V gene segment. An earlier analysis of fewer than 650 of the donors classified V segments as functional when productive rearrangements were above 56.7% and as segregating when the standard deviation between donors was above 5%. To diagnose cytomegalovirus status from the catalog of TCR beta chain sequences, a statistical classification framework was built. V and J gene assignment, in a later analysis, came from comparing TCR nucleotide sequences with IMGT/GENE-DB human TR gene sequences. In a later analysis, CDR3 sequences and most-parsimonious VDJ recombination scenarios were assigned using the TCRdist pipeline. A later analysis defined each TCR beta chain by its CDR3 amino acid sequence plus V-gene family, and excluded reads lacking a unique V-gene family. To address suspected cross-contamination and a sequencing artifact, a later analysis removed approximately 590 highly shared, low-generation-probability nucleotide sequences. In a later analysis, a clonal expansion index for each public chain was calculated from normalized within-repertoire ranks of inferred template counts. A later analysis computed generation probabilities with a VDJ recombination model fitted to out-of-frame rearrangements, and checked the results against IGoR. A later analysis scored TCR-TCR, TCR-HLA and TCR-CMV co-occurrence with hypergeometric tests, applying a repertoire-size bias correction to TCR pairs. False discovery rates were estimated in a later analysis by permuting HLA or CMV assignments 20 times. In a later analysis, co-occurring TCRs were grouped using DBSCAN, with TCRdist sequence similarity added in when clustering inside HLA-allele-positive subsets. Repertoires with fewer than 30,000 or more than 120,000 public chains, plus five repertoires with anomalous nucleotide sharing, were excluded from co-occurrence clustering. TCRdb carries this immuneACCESS record with in-frame sequences only. Its versions omit some clonotypes, under half of them owing to an unresolved V gene in the studies checked, with the rest unexplained. That table gives V, J and clone size, and the DNA gave D and trimming. Counted in this sample were roughly 180,000 clones; around 80% of them appeared once. Of the sample, about 1.5% falls within the top ten clones.

Trimming costs V 3 bases and J 7 bases, and their ends lie 10 bases apart. The CDR3, from cysteine to phenylalanine, totals 13 residues. Left in the record is the CDR3 DNA by itself, 39 bases read in frame from the first base. The germline V gene (reference sequence) provides CDR1 MNHEY and CDR2 SMNVEV. Comments on this clone: Its antigen has not been determined. There are no base qualities to consult, and no much larger clone falls within one base.

The TCR was taken from a man aged 40-49 years in good health and CMV-seronegative. The rearrangement combines TRBV27 with TRBJ2-1; TRBD1 is perhaps the D gene, given 5 matching bases. Sequencing was done on a sample of PBMCs. The nucleotide sequence is given as TGTGCCAGCAGTTTCAGGGTAGGGAATGAGCAGTTCTTC. It encodes CASSFRVGNEQFF.